This T cell receptor beta chain was sequenced for a study of T cells in Graves' hyperthyroidism and ophthalmopathy. With 9 bases clipped from V and 2 bases from J, the junction kept 6 bases outside the gene matches. The CDR3 runs to 14 residues. Germline V gene data show CDR1 as ENHRY and CDR2 as SYGVKD. TCR beta CDR3 sequences were amplified from RNA transcripts. RT-PCR in the first round (using the HTBI primer set) targeted the TCR CDR3. From the multiplex PCR reads, TCRdb called clonotypes with MiXCR, one entry per CDR3 protein. The sample lists 300,000 to 450,000 distinct CDR3 sequences, just under 25% occurring once. This clonotype was recorded a few times. Isolation of PBMCs was performed on about 9.9 ml fresh peripheral blood.

This chain uses TRBV10-3 with TRBJ2-7; 11 bases are shared with TRBD1. The clonotype originates from a man aged 45-65 years with Graves' hyperthyroidism. The sample consisted of blood. The CDR3 loop reads CAIQGGQGAYEQYF. The CDR3 bases are TGTGCCATTCAGGGGGGACAGGGGGCCTACGAGCAGTACTTC.